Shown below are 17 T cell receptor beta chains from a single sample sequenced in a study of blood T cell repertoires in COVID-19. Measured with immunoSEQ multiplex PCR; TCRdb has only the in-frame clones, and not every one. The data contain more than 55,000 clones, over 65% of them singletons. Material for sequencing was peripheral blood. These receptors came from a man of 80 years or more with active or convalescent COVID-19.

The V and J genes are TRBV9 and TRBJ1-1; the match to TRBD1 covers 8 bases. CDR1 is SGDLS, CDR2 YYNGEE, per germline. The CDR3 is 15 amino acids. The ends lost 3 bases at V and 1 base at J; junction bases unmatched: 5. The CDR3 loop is CASSEPGTGNTEAFF. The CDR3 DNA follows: TGTGCCAGCAGCGAACCCGGGACAGGGAACACTGAAGCTTTCTTT.

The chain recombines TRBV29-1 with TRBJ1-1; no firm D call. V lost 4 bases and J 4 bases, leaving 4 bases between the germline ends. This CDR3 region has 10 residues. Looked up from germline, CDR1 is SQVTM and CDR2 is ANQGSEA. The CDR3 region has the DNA TGCAGCGTTGCCGTCACTGAAGCTTTCTTT. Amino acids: CSVAVTEAFF. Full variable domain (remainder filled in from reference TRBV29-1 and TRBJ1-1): SAVISQKPSRDICQRGTSLTIQCQVDSQVTMMFWYRQQPGQSLTLIATANQGSEATYESGFVIDKFPISRPNLTFSTLTVSNMSPEDSSIYLCSVAVTEAFFGQGTRLTVV.

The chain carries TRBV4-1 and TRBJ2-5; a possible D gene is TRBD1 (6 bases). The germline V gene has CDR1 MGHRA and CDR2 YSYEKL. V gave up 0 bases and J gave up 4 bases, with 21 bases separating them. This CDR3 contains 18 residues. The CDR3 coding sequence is TGCGCCAGCAGCCAAGACTATTCCAGGGGATTTGGTCTAGAGACCCAGTACTTC. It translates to CASSQDYSRGFGLETQYF.

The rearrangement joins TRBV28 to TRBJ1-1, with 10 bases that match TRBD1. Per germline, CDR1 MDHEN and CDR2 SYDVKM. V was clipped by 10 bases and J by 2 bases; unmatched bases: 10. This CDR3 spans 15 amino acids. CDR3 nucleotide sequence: TGTGCCACCTGGGACAGGGGAGGGAGAAACACTGAAGCTTTCTTT. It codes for CATWDRGGRNTEAFF.

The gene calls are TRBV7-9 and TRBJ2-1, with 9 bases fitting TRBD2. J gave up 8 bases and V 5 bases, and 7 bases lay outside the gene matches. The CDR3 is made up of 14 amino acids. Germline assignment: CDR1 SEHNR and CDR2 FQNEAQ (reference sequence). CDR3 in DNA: TGTGCCAGCAGCGGTGGACTAGCGATCGATGAGCAGTTCTTC. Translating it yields CASSGGLAIDEQFF.

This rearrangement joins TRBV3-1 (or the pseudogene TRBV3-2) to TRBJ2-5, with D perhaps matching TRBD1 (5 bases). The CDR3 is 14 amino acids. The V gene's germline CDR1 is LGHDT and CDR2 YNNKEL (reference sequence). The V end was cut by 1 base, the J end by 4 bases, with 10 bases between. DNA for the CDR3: TGTGCCAGCAGCCAAGGGACACTCGCAGAGACCCAGTACTTC. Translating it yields CASSQGTLAETQYF.

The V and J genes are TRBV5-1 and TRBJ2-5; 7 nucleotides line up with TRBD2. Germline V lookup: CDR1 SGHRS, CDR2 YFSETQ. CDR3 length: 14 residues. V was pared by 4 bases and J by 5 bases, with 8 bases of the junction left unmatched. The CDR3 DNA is TGCGCCAGCAGCGTGGCTAGCGGTCAGGAGACCCAGTACTTC. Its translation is CASSVASGQETQYF.

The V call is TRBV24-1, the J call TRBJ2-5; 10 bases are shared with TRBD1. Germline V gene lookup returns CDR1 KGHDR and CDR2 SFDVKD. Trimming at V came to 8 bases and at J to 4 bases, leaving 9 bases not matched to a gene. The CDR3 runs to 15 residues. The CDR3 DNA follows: TGTGCCACCACCCGTATCGACAGGGGGCTAGAGACCCAGTACTTC. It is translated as CATTRIDRGLETQYF.

The DNA of the CDR3 is TGTGCCAGCAGTCTCCCGCGGAACAGGGGAGCGTATTCACCCCTCCACTTT. Its protein is CASSLPRNRGAYSPLHF. The rearrangement joins TRBV6-6 to TRBJ1-6; 7 bases align to TRBD1. The germline V gene has CDR1 MNHNY and CDR2 SVGAGI (reference sequence). V lost 5 bases and J lost 8; bases outside the gene matches: 15. The CDR3 is 17 amino acids.

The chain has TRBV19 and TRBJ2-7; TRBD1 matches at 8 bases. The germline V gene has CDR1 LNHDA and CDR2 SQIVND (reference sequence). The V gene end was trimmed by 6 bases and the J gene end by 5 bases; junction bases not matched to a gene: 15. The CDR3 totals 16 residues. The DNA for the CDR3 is TGTGCCAGTAGCCAAGATGGTGCAGGGGGCGTGGACGAGCAGTACTTC. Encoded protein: CASSQDGAGGVDEQYF.

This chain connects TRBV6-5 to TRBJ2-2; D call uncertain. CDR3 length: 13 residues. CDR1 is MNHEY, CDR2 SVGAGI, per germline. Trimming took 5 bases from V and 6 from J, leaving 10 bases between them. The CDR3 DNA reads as TGTGCCAGCAGTCAAAGTCGGTCCGGGGAGCTGTTTTTT. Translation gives CASSQSRSGELFF.

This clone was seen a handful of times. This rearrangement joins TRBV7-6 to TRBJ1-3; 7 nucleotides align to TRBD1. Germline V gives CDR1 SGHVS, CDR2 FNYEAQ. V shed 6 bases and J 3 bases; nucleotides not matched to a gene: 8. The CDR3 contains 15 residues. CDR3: CASRETGTFGNTIYF. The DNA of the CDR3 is TGTGCCAGCAGGGAGACAGGGACTTTTGGAAACACCATATATTTT. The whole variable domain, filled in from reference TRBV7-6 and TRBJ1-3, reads GAGVSQSPRYKVTKRGQDVALRCDPISGHVSLYWYRQALGQGPEFLTYFNYEAQQDKSGLPNDRFSAERPEGSISTLTIQRTEQRDSAMYRCASRETGTFGNTIYFGEGSWLTVV.

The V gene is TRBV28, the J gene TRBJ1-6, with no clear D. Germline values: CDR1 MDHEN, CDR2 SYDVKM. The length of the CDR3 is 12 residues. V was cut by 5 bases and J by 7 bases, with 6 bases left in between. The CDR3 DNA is TGTGCCAGCAGTCGGTACAATTCACCCCTCCACTTT. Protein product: CASSRYNSPLHF. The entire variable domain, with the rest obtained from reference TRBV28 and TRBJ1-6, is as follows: DVKVTQSSRYLVKRTGEKVFLECVQDMDHENMFWYRQDPGLGLRLIYFSYDVKMKEKGDIPEGYSVSREKKERFSLILESASTNQTSMYLCASSRYNSPLHFGNGTRLTVT.

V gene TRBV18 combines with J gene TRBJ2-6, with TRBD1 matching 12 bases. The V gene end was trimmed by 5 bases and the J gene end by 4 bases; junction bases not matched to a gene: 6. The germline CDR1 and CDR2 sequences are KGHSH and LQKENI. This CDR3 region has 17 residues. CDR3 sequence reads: CASSSPGQGAGANVLTF. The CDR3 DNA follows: TGTGCCAGCTCATCTCCGGGACAGGGGGCAGGGGCCAACGTCCTGACTTTC.

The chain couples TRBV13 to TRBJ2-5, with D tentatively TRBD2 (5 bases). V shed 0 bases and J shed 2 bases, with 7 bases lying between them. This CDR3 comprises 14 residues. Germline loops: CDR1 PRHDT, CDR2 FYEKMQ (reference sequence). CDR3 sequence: CASSLGAAQETQYF. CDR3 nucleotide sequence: TGTGCCAGCAGCTTAGGAGCGGCACAAGAGACCCAGTACTTC.

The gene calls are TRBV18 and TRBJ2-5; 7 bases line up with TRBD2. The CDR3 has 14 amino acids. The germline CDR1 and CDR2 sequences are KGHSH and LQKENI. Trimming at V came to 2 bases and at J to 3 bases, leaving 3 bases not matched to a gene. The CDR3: CASSPSLAEETQYF. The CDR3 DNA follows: TGTGCCAGCTCACCATCCCTAGCGGAAGAGACCCAGTACTTC.

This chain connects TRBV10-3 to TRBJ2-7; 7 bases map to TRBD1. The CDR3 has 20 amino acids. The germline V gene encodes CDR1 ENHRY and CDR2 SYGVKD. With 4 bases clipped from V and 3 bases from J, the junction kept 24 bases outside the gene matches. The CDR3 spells CAISGRQESGSGTDRYEQYF. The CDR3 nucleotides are TGTGCCATCAGTGGTCGTCAGGAGAGTGGGTCGGGGACAGACCGCTACGAGCAGTACTTC.